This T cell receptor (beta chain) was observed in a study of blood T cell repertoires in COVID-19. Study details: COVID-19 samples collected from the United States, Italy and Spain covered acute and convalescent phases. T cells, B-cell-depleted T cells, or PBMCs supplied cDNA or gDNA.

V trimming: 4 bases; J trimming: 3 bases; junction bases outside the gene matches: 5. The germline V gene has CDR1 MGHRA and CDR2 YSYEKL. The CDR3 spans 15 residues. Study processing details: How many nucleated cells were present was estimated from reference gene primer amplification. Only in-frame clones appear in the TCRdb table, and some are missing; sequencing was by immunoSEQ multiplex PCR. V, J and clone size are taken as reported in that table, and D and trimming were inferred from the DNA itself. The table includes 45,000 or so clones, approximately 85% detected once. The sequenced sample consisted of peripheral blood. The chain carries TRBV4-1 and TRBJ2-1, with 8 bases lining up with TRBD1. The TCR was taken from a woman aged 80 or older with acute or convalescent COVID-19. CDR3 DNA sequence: TGCGCCAGCAGCCGTTCGGGACAGGACTACAATGAGCAGTTCTTC. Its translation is CASSRSGQDYNEQFF.